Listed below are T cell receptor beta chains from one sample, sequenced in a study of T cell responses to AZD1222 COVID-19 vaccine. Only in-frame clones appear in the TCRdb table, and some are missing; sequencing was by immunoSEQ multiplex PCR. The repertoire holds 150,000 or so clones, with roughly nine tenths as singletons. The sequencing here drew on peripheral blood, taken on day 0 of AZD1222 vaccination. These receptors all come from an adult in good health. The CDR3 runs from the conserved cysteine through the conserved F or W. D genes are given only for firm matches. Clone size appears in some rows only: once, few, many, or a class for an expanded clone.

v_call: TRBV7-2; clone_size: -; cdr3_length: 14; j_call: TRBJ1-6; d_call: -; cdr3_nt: TGTGCCAGCAGCCCCGACCGATATAATTCACCCCTCCACTTT; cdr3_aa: CASSPDRYNSPLHF
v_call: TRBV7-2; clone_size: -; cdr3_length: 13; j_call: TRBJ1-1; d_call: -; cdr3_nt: TGTGCCAGTAAAAGGCAGTTGGGAACTGAAGCTTTCTTT; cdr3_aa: CASKRQLGTEAFF
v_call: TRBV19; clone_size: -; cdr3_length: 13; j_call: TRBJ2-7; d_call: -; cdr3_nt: TGTGCCAGTAGCCCAGGCCGGGCCCACGAGCAGTACTTC; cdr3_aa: CASSPGRAHEQYF
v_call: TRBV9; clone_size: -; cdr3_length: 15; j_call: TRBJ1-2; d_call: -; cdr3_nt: TGTGCCAGCAGCCCCCAGACAGAAGTGAACTATGGCTACACCTTC; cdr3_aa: CASSPQTEVNYGYTF
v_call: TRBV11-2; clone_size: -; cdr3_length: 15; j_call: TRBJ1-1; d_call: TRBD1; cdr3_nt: TGTGCCAGCAGCTTAACTGACAGGGTAGGCGCTGAAGCTTTCTTT; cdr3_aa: CASSLTDRVGAEAFF
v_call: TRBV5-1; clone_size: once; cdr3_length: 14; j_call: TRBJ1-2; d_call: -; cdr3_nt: TGCGCCAGCAGCTTGACCACACTACCGCGGGGCTACACCTTC; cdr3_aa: CASSLTTLPRGYTF
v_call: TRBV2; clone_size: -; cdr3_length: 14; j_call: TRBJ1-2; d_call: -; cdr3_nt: TGTGCCAGCAGGCTTAGGACGGACCGCTATGGCTACACCTTC; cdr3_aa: CASRLRTDRYGYTF
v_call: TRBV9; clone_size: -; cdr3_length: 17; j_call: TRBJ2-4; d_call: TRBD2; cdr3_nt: TGTGCCAGCAGCGGGGGACTAGCGGGAGTCCAAGGTGGCATTCAGTACTTC; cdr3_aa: CASSGGLAGVQGGIQYF
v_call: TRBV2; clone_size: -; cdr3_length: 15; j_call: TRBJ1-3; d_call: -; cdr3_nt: TGTGCCAGCAGTGTTCAATCAAGCTCTGGAAACACCATATATTTT; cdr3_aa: CASSVQSSSGNTIYF
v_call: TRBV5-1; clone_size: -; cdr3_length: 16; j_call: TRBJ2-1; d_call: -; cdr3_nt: TGCGCCAGCAGCTTGGAAGCGGAATACTCCTACAATGAGCAGTTCTTC; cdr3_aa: CASSLEAEYSYNEQFF
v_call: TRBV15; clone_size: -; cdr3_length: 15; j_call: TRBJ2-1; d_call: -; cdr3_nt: TGTGCCACCAGCGGGACTTCTTACTACTACAATGAGCAGTTCTTC; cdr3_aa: CATSGTSYYYNEQFF
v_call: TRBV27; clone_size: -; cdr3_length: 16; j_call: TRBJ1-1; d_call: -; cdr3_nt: TGTGCCAGCAGTTCCCCCTACAGTCAGAGGAACACTGAAGCTTTCTTT; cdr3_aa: CASSSPYSQRNTEAFF
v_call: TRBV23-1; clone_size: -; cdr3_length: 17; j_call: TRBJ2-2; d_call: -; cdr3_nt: TGCGCCAGCAGTCAATCCCCTGACAGGAGAACCACCGGGGAGCTGTTTTTT; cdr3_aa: CASSQSPDRRTTGELFF
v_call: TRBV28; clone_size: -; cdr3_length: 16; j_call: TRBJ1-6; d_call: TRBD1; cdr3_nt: TGTGCCAGCAGTCCCGCGGGGCAGGGGGTAAATTCACCCCTCCACTTT; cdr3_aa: CASSPAGQGVNSPLHF
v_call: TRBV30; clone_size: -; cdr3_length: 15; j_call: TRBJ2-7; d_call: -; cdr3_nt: TGTGCCTGGAGTGGCGTCGGAGCGCCGACCTACGAGCAGTACTTC; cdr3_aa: CAWSGVGAPTYEQYF
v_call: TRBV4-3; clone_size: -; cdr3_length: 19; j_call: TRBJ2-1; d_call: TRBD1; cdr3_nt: TGCGCCAGCAGCCAAGATAGGTGGTGGGGACAGGGGAGAGGCAATGAGCAGTTCTTC; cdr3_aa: CASSQDRWWGQGRGNEQFF
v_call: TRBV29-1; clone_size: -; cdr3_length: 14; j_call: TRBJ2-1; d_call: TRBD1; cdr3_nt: TGCAGCGTGCGCCGGGACAGGGAGTACAATGAGCAGTTCTTC; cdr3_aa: CSVRRDREYNEQFF
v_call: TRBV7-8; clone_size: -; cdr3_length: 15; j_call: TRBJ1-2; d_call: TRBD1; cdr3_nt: TGTGCCAGCAGCTTAAGGCCGGGACAGAGCTATGGCTACACCTTC; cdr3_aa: CASSLRPGQSYGYTF
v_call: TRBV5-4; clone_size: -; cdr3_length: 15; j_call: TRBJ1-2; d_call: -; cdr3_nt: TGTGCCAGCAGCTCTCTTGACAGCTCTAACTATGGCTACACCTTC; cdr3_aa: CASSSLDSSNYGYTF
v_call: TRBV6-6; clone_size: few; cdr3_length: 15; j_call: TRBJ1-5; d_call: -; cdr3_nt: TGTGCCAGCAGTACAGGGTCCTATAGCAATCAGCCCCAGCATTTT; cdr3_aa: CASSTGSYSNQPQHF
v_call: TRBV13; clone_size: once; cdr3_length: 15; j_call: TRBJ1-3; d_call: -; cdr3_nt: TGTGCCAGCAGCTCAAACCCAGGGAGTGGAAACACCATATATTTT; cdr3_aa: CASSSNPGSGNTIYF
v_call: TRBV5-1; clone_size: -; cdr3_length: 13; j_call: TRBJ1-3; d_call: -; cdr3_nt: TGCGCCAGCAGCTTGGCAGGAGGAAACACCATATATTTT; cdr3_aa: CASSLAGGNTIYF
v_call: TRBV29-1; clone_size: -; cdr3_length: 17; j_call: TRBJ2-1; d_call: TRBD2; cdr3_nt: TGCAGCGTAGCTGGGACTAGCGGGAGGGCCGTAATGAATGAGCAGTTCTTC; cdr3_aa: CSVAGTSGRAVMNEQFF